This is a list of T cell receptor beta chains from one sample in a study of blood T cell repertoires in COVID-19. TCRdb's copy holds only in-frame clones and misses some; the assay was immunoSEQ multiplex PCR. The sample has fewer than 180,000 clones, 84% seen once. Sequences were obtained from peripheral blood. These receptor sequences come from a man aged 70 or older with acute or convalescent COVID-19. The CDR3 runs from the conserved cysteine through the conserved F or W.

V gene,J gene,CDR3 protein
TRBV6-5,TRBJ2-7,CASSYSVQGETYEQYF
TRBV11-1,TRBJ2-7,CASSLGFSGAGEQYF
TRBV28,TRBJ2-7,CASSSFGLESYEQYF
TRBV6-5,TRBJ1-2,CASSYSNQGDLGYTF
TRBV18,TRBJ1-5,CASSLQGALHQPQHF
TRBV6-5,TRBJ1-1,CASTSAGELGEAFF
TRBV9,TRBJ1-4,CASSGEVPGHTEKLFF
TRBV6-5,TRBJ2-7,CASSVVGTGAYEQYF
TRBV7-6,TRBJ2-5,CASSSPASTKETQYF
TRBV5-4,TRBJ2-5,CASSSFSGPETQYF
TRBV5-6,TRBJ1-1,CASDTWGRHTEAFF
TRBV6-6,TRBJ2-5,CASRLRGKTQYF
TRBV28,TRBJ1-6,CASSRIRSPLHF
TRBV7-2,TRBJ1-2,CASSETVTSGYTF
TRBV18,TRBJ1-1,CASSPGQNEAFF
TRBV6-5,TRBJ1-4,CASSQGQGGEKLFF
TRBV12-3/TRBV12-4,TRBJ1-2,CASSRQGGYGYTF
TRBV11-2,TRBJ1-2,CASSLDQGYYGYTF
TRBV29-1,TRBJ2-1,CSARSPASEQFF
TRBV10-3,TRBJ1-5,CAISPGQGSNQPQHF
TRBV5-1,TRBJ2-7,CASSSASGRWYEQYF
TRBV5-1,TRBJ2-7,CASSPGTASYEQYF
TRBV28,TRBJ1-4,CASGGGRGQISYEKLFF
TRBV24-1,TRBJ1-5,CATSDTRVVQPQHF
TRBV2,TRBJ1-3,CASSGPTDRGQDTIYF
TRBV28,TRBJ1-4,CASSIPGPSNEKLFF
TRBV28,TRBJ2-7,CASSVPSRRPSYEQYF
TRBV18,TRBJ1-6,CASSPMDRLNSPLHF
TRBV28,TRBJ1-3,CASTVWGTGTQDSGNTIYF